The clone carrying this TCR beta chain was detected ten times or more. Its antigen is undetermined. This entry is derived from a study of neurological immune-mediated disorders. Study findings and constraints: When the repertoires were grouped phylogenetically, those of 18 of the 34 multiple sclerosis patients came together in a single cluster of related CDR3 sequences, which points to a possible repertoire-level signature. There was no clinical or MRI feature that was associated with the multiple sclerosis repertoire cluster.

Germline V gene sequence: CDR1 DFQATT, CDR2 SNEGSKA (reference sequence). There are 16 residues in the CDR3. V was shortened by 0 bases and J by 4 bases, with 16 bases between the two germline ends. As for the cDNA, it was generated by 5'RACE with 10-nucleotide random UMIs. Every sequencing run produced over 170 million TCR-beta sequences, and the sequences from any one run covered 15-18 subjects. TCRdb recomputed calls from the 5' RACE reads with MiXCR, one row per CDR3 protein. The table has approximately 130,000 distinct CDR3 sequences, roughly 3.2% seen once. This TCR was recovered from a woman aged 30 to 39 with multiple sclerosis. The sample was PBMCs. V usage is TRBV20-1 and J usage is TRBJ1-5, with TRBD1 as a possible D gene (5 bases). The CDR3 here is CSARDLGGADNQPQHF. The CDR3 DNA follows: TGCAGTGCTAGAGATCTGGGAGGGGCTGATAATCAGCCCCAGCATTTT.